This entry describes one T cell receptor beta chain. This sample was included in a study of blood T cell repertoires in COVID-19. Study overall: Spain, Italy and the United States supplied samples that represented acute and convalescent COVID-19.

The repertoire was sequenced with immunoSEQ multiplex PCR; TCRdb's copy has only in-frame clones and lacks some. Counted here are approximately 90,000 clones, 70% to 85% occurring once; the ten biggest clones make up roughly 10%. The sample comprised peripheral blood. The receptor comes from a man in his 70s with acute or convalescent COVID-19.

Here the CDR3 reads CASSLADMASGFERNEQFF. As DNA, the CDR3 is TGCGCCAGCAGCTTGGCCGATATGGCTAGCGGCTTCGAACGGAATGAGCAGTTCTTC. The gene calls are TRBV5-1 and TRBJ2-1; 7 positions agree with TRBD2. V shed 0 bases and J 7 bases; nucleotides not matched to a gene: 19. The CDR3 has 19 residues. CDR1 is SGHRS, CDR2 YFSETQ, per germline. Filled out from reference TRBV5-1 and TRBJ2-1, the complete variable domain reads KAGVTQTPRYLIKTRGQQVTLSCSPISGHRSVSWYQQTPGQGLQFLFEYFSETQRNKGNFPGRFSGRQFSNSRSEMNVSTLELGDSALYLCASSLADMASGFERNEQFFGPGTRLTVL.